The next 2 T cell receptor beta chains were all read from a single sample in a study of vaccination and CD4 T cells after COVID-19. Researchers used the Oncomine TCR Beta short-read assay to sequence DNA from cultured CD4+ T cells. One entry per CDR3 protein, called by TCRdb with MiXCR from the PCR reads. The sample has around 7,700 distinct CDR3 sequences, 55% to 75% seen once. For these TCRs, the target antigens are not known. Specified treatment: roughly 11-day PBMC culture with coronavirus spike peptide pools or control peptides (ViraFEST assay). Material: CD4+ T cells from blood, cultured in vitro. The receptors here all came from a human donor who had recovered from COVID-19.

This clonotype was counted only a few times. The chain recombines TRBV7-9 with TRBJ2-3, with D possibly called TRBD1 or TRBD2 (5 bases each). Trimming took 7 bases from V and 6 from J, leaving 17 bases between them. This CDR3 spans 14 amino acids. CDR1 is SEHNR and CDR2 is FQNEAQ in the germline V gene (reference sequence). CDR3 nucleotide sequence: TGTGCCAGCATCCAAAGAGGGGCTAGCGATACGCAGTATTTT. Amino acids: CASIQRGASDTQYF.

This CDR3 reads CASNRGRTTGELFF. In DNA, the CDR3 is TGTGCCAGCAACAGGGGTCGGACCACCGGGGAGCTGTTTTTT. The rearrangement uses TRBV19 and TRBJ2-2; 7 nucleotides agree with TRBD1. The CDR3 totals 14 residues. V shed 9 bases and J 4 bases; nucleotides not matched to a gene: 8. Germline values: CDR1 LNHDA, CDR2 SQIVND (reference sequence). The variable domain in full, with the rest retrieved from reference TRBV19 and TRBJ2-2, is DGGITQSPKYLFRKEGQNVTLSCEQNLNHDAMYWYRQDPGQGLRLIYYSQIVNDFQKGDIAEGYSVSREKKESFPLTVTSAQKNPTAFYLCASNRGRTTGELFFGEGSRLTVL.